These T cell receptor beta chains were read from a single sample in a study of cytomegalovirus exposure and HLA in healthy donors. Data came from immunoSEQ multiplex PCR; TCRdb stores just in-frame clones and leaves some out. The table includes some 180,000 clones, under 9.5% detected once. Source material: PBMCs. The receptors stem from a woman aged 25 to 39 in good health and CMV-seropositive. Both conserved end residues are part of each CDR3. The D gene is left open where the match is weak. Expanded clones get a size class; other rows say once, few or many, or leave the size out.

V	J	size	D	DNA	CDR3
TRBV9	TRBJ1-2	NA	TRBD1	TGTGCCAGCAGCCTCGATGGAAGAGGGGGCCTTGGCTACACCTTC	CASSLDGRGGLGYTF
TRBV5-1	TRBJ1-5	NA	NA	TGCGCCAGCAGCTTAACCGGGACTTATTACCAGCCCCAGCATTTT	CASSLTGTYYQPQHF
TRBV2	TRBJ1-4	few	NA	TGTGCCAGCAGTGAAGCGTCTGCGTGGAAACTGTTTTTT	CASSEASAWKLFF
TRBV19	TRBJ1-5	few	NA	TGTGCCAGTAGTAGTGGACAGCTAAATCAGCCCCAGCATTTT	CASSSGQLNQPQHF
TRBV4-1	TRBJ1-5	few	NA	TGCGCCAGCAGCGGTGGCGGGGGCCCCAATCAGCCCCAGCATTTT	CASSGGGGPNQPQHF
TRBV5-1	TRBJ2-7	NA	NA	TGCGCCAGCAGCCCCGACAGGCTCTACGAGCAGTACTTC	CASSPDRLYEQYF
TRBV5-6	TRBJ2-3	NA	TRBD1	TGTGCCAGCAGCACCGACAGGGGGATTTACAATACGCAGTATTTT	CASSTDRGIYNTQYF
TRBV5-4	TRBJ2-1	NA	NA	TGTGCCAGCAGCTTGGACAGGTCGGTTCGTAACTACAATGAGCAGTTCTTC	CASSLDRSVRNYNEQFF
TRBV11-3	TRBJ2-2	few	NA	TGTGCCAGCAGCTTTGGTCAGGGGACGAACACCGGGGAGCTGTTTTTT	CASSFGQGTNTGELFF
TRBV2	TRBJ1-2	few	NA	TGTGCCAGAACACAGGGTTCGGGGCCCGGGGGGGTTAATGGCTACACCTTC	CARTQGSGPGGVNGYTF
TRBV28	TRBJ1-4	NA	NA	TGTGCCAGCCAGGCTAATGAAAAACTGTTTTTT	CASQANEKLFF
TRBV5-1	TRBJ2-3	few	NA	TGCGCCAGCAGCTTGGCCGCAGATACGCAGTATTTT	CASSLAADTQYF
TRBV6-1	TRBJ1-1	NA	NA	TGTGCCAGCAGTGAAGTAGGGAGCACTGAAGCTTTCTTT	CASSEVGSTEAFF
TRBV4-1	TRBJ2-3	NA	NA	TGCGCCAGCAGTTATAGACAGTGGGCATCAGATACGCAGTATTTT	CASSYRQWASDTQYF
TRBV5-4	TRBJ1-1	NA	NA	TGTGCCAGCAGTCGGGACACCAAGAACACTGAAGCTTTCTTT	CASSRDTKNTEAFF
TRBV20-1	TRBJ2-1	NA	NA	TGCAGTGCTCCAACAAACGCTGGGCAGTTCTTC	CSAPTNAGQFF
TRBV6-5	TRBJ2-1	NA	NA	TGTGCCAGACCATTACTCCCCAATGAGCAGTTCTTC	CARPLLPNEQFF
TRBV7-9	TRBJ2-3	NA	TRBD1	TGTGCCAGCAGTCAGGGACAGGCAAAAAGCACAGATACGCAGTATTTT	CASSQGQAKSTDTQYF
TRBV12-2	TRBJ2-1	few	NA	TGTGCAAGTCGCTTAGTCGGCGGGGTCCTTGGCTACAATGAGCAGTTCTTC	CASRLVGGVLGYNEQFF
TRBV27	TRBJ2-7	few	TRBD2	TGTGCCAGCAGATCTTGGGCGGGGGACGAGCAGTACTTC	CASRSWAGDEQYF
TRBV7-9	TRBJ2-7	NA	TRBD2	TGTGCCAGCAGCCCCGGACTAGCGGGAGGGTTCTACGAGCAGTACTTC	CASSPGLAGGFYEQYF
TRBV25-1	TRBJ2-5	few	TRBD1	TGTGCCAGCAGTACTAACAGGGGATGGGAGACCCAGTACTTC	CASSTNRGWETQYF
TRBV5-1	TRBJ2-7	NA	NA	TGCGCCAGCAGCTTGGTCTACAGGAGCTCCTACGAGCAGTACTTC	CASSLVYRSSYEQYF
TRBV2	TRBJ2-7	few	TRBD2	TGTGCCAGCCGCGGGACCGGGACTAGCGCCCTTGAGCAGTACTTC	CASRGTGTSALEQYF
TRBV4-1	TRBJ2-1	many	TRBD2	TGCGCCAGCAGCCAACACTATATGGCTAGCGGGAACTACAATGAGCAGTTCTTC	CASSQHYMASGNYNEQFF
TRBV5-4	TRBJ2-3	NA	NA	TGTGCCAGCAGCTTGGAGCAGCGGAGCCCGGATACGCAGTATTTT	CASSLEQRSPDTQYF
TRBV5-1	TRBJ2-5	NA	TRBD2	TGCGCCAGCAGCTTCCCGGGACTAGCGGGAGGTGAGACCCAGTACTTC	CASSFPGLAGGETQYF
TRBV7-8	TRBJ1-4	NA	TRBD1	TGTGCCAGCAGCTTCAGGACAGGGCAAAGAGAAAAACTGTTTTTT	CASSFRTGQREKLFF
TRBV27	TRBJ2-7	many	NA	TGTGCCAGCAGTAATTACAGGGCACCCTACGAGCAGTACTTC	CASSNYRAPYEQYF
TRBV20-1	TRBJ2-7	NA	NA	TGCAGTGCTACCCTCTACGAGCAGTACTTC	CSATLYEQYF
TRBV19	TRBJ2-1	NA	TRBD2	TGTGCCAGTAGTATTCGACTAGCGGGAGGGAGGGGTGAGCAGTTCTTC	CASSIRLAGGRGEQFF
TRBV5-8	TRBJ1-2	NA	TRBD1	TGTGCCAGCAGCATTTACAGGGGGTTGGACTATGGCTACACCTTC	CASSIYRGLDYGYTF
TRBV11-3	TRBJ2-3	NA	TRBD2	TGTGCCAGCAGCTTAGGGGCTAGCGGGGGCCAGGGTACGCAGTATTTT	CASSLGASGGQGTQYF
TRBV5-1	TRBJ1-1	few	NA	TGCGCCAGCAGCTTTTTGGAGCCCCTTGAAGCTTTCTTT	CASSFLEPLEAFF
TRBV7-8	TRBJ2-1	NA	NA	TGTGCCAGCAGCTTAAGGGGCCAGGGATCTTACAATGAGCAGTTCTTC	CASSLRGQGSYNEQFF
TRBV7-7	TRBJ2-2	NA	TRBD2	TGTGCCAGCAGCTTAGCGGCTAGCGGGAACACCGGGGAGCTGTTTTTT	CASSLAASGNTGELFF
TRBV27	TRBJ2-3	many	NA	TGTGCCAGCAGTTTGGGCTACCTTTCTACAGATACGCAGTATTTT	CASSLGYLSTDTQYF
TRBV7-2	TRBJ2-3	few	NA	TGTGCCAGCAGCTTGGGCCTAGCGTGGGATACGCAGTATTTT	CASSLGLAWDTQYF
TRBV7-9	TRBJ1-5	NA	TRBD1	TGTGCCAGCAGCGGTGGGACAGGGGGCCCAAATCAGCCCCAGCATTTT	CASSGGTGGPNQPQHF
TRBV2	TRBJ2-5	NA	NA	TGTGCCAGCAGGGGACTGTCTAGCGCTTGGGAGACCCAGTACTTC	CASRGLSSAWETQYF
TRBV25-1	TRBJ1-6	NA	NA	TGTGCCAGCAGTTTACAGGGTGTAAATTCACCCCTCCACTTT	CASSLQGVNSPLHF
TRBV30	TRBJ2-3	NA	TRBD2	TGTGCCTGGAGTTTAGGTAATAGCGGGAGGAGAGGAGATACGCAGTATTTT	CAWSLGNSGRRGDTQYF
TRBV7-9	TRBJ1-2	few	NA	TGTGCCAGCAGCCCACTGGGAGCGGGGAGTAGCTATGGCTACACCTTC	CASSPLGAGSSYGYTF
TRBV30	TRBJ2-5	few	TRBD2	TGTGCCTGGACCGCTAGCGGGAGGGGGACCCAGTACTTC	CAWTASGRGTQYF
TRBV5-1	TRBJ2-7	few	NA	TGCGCCAGCAGCTCGTATTGGGGAGCGGGTAACGAGCAGTACTTC	CASSSYWGAGNEQYF
TRBV29-1	TRBJ1-2	NA	NA	TGCAGCGTTGCCGACAGCGACTTGGGGGGCTACACCTTC	CSVADSDLGGYTF
TRBV14	TRBJ1-2	NA	TRBD1	TGTGCCAGCAGCCCTATGGGGACAGCAAGGGGCTACACCTTC	CASSPMGTARGYTF
TRBV5-6	TRBJ2-3	few	NA	TGTGCCAGCAGCTTGGGGGGGGGCTGGACAGATACGCAGTATTTT	CASSLGGGWTDTQYF
TRBV12-5	TRBJ2-6	few	NA	TGTGCTAGTGGTTTGGTACATGGCCGGGGGAGGGCCAACGTCCTGACTTTC	CASGLVHGRGRANVLTF
TRBV5-4	TRBJ2-5	NA	TRBD1	TGTGCCAGCAGCCCCCCGGGACAGGGAGGGGAGACCCAGTACTTC	CASSPPGQGGETQYF
TRBV5-5	TRBJ1-2	NA	NA	TGTGCCAGCAGCTTGGAGGAGGATGGCTACACCTTC	CASSLEEDGYTF
TRBV5-1	TRBJ1-1	few	TRBD1	TGCGCCAGCACCCGACAGGGGGCGAACACTGAAGCTTTCTTT	CASTRQGANTEAFF
TRBV18	TRBJ1-1	few	NA	TGTGCCAGCTCCCTAAGTAACACTGAAGCTTTCTTT	CASSLSNTEAFF